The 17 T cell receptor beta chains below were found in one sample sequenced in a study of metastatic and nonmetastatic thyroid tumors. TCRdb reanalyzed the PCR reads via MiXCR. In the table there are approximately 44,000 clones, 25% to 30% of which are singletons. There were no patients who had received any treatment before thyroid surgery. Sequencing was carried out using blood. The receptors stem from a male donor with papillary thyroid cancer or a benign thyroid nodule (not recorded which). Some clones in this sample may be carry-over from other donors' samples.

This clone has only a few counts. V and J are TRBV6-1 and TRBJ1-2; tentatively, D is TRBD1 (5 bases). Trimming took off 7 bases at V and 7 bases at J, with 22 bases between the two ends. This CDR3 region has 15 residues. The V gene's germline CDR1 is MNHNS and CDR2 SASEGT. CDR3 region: CASTTTGRTLRGYTF. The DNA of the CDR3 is TGTGCCAGCACCACAACCGGCCGGACACTTCGTGGCTACACCTTC.

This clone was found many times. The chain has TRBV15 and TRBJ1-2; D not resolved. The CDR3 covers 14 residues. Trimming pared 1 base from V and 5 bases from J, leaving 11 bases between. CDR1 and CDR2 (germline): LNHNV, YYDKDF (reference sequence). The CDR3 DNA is TGTGCCACCAGCAGAGCACGGAGGGATTATGGCTACACCTTC. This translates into CATSRARRDYGYTF. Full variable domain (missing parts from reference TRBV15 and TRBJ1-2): DAMVIQNPRYQVTQFGKPVTLSCSQTLNHNVMYWYQQKSSQAPKLLFHYYDKDFNNEADTPDNFQSRRPNTSFCFLDIRSPGLGDTAMYLCATSRARRDYGYTFGSGTRLTVV.

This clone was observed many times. CDR3: CATSERQGNSDGYTF. The CDR3 coding sequence is TGTGCCACCAGTGAACGACAGGGAAATTCCGATGGCTACACCTTC. The chain combines TRBV24-1 with TRBJ1-2; TRBD1 matches 7 bases. Germline V gene data show CDR1 as KGHDR and CDR2 as SFDVKD. After removal of 4 bases from V and 6 bases from J, the junction contained 10 bases not matched to a gene. CDR3 length equals 15 residues.

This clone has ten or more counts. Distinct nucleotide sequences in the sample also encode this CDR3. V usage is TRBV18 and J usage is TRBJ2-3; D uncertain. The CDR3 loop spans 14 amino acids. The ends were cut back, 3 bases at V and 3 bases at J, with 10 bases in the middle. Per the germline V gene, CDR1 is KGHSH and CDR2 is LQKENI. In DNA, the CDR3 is TGTGCCAGCTCACCGGGAACAGTTACAGATACGCAGTATTTT. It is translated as CASSPGTVTDTQYF.

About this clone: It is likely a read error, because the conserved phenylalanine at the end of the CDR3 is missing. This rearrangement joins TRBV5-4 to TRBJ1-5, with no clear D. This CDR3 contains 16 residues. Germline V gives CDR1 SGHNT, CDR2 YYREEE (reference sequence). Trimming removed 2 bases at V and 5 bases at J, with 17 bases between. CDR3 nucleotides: TGTGCCAGCAGCTTTAAGACATGTTCGGATGATCAGCCCCAGCATTCT. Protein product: CASSFKTCSDDQPQHS.

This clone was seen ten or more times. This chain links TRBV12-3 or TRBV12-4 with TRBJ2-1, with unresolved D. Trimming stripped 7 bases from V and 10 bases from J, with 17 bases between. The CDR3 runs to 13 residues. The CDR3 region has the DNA TGTGCCAGCACCAGACTCCGTTTCAGCGAGCAGTTCTTC. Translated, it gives CASTRLRFSEQFF.

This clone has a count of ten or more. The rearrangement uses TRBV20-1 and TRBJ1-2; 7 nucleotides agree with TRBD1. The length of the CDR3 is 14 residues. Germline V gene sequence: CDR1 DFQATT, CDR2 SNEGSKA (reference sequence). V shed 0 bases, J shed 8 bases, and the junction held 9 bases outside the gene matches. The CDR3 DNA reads TGCAGTGCTAGAGATCCTGAGGGGGCAGGGGGCTACACCTTC. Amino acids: CSARDPEGAGGYTF.

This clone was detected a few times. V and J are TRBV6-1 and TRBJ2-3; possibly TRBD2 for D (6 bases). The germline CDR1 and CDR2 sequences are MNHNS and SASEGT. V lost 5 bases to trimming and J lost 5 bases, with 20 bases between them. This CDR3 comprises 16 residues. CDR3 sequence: CASSPLKGGPLDTQYF. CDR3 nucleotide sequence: TGTGCCAGCAGTCCCCTTAAAGGAGGGCCGTTAGATACGCAGTATTTT.

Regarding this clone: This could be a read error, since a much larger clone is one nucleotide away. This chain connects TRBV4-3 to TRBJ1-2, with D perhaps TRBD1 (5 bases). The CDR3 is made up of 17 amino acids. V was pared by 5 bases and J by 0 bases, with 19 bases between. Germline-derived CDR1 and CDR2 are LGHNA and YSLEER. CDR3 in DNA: TGCGCCAGCAGCTCGGAGGCAGGGACCGGGGCTAACTATGGCTACACCTTC. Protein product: CASSSEAGTGANYGYTF.

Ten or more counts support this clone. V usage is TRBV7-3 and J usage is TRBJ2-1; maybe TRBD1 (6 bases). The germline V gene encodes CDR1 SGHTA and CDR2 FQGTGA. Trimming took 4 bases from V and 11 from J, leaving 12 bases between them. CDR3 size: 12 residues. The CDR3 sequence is CASSSQGTQQFF. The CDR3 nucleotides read TGTGCCAGCAGCTCCCAGGGGACGCAGCAGTTCTTC. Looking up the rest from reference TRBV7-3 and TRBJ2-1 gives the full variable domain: GAGVSQTPSNKVTEKGKYVELRCDPISGHTALYWYRQSLGQGPEFLIYFQGTGAADDSGLPNDRFFAVRPEGSVSTLKIQRTERGDSAVYLCASSSQGTQQFFGPGTRLTVL.

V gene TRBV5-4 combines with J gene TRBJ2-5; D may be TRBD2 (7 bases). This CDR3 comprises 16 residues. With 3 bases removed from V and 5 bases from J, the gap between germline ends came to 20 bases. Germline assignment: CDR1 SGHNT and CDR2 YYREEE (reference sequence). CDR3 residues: CASSSTTGGGFETQYF. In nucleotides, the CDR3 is TGTGCCAGCAGCTCTACAACTGGCGGGGGCTTCGAGACCCAGTACTTC.

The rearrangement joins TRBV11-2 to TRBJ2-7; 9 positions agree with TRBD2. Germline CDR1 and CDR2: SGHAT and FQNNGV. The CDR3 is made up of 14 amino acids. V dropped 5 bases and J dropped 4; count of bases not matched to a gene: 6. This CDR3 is CASSPLAGLYEQYF. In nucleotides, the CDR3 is TGTGCCAGCAGCCCTCTAGCGGGGTTATACGAGCAGTACTTC.

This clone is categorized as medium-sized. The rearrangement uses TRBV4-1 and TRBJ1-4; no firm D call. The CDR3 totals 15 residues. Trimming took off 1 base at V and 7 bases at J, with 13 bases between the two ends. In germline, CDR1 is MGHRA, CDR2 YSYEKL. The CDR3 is CASSQVALAGEKLFF. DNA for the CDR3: TGCGCCAGCAGCCAAGTTGCCTTGGCGGGTGAAAAACTGTTTTTT.

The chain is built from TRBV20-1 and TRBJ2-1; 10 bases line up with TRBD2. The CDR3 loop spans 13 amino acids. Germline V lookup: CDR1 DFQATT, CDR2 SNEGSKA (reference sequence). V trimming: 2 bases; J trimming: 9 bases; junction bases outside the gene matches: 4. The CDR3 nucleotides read TGCAGTGCTAGACTAGCGGGAGTGAGTGAGCAGTTCTTC. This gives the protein CSARLAGVSEQFF.

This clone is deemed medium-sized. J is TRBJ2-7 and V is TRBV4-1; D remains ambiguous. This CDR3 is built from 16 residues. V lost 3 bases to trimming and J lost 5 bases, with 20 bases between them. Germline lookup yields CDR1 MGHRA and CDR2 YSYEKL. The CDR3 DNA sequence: TGCGCCAGCAGCCAGTTCTCTTTGGAGCCACCGGACGAGCAGTACTTC. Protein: CASSQFSLEPPDEQYF.

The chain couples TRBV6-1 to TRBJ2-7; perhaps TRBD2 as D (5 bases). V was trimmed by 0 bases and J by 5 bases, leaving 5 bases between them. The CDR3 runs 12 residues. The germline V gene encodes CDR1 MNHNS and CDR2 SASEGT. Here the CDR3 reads CASSEAGDEQYF. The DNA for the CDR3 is TGTGCCAGCAGTGAAGCGGGAGACGAGCAGTACTTC.

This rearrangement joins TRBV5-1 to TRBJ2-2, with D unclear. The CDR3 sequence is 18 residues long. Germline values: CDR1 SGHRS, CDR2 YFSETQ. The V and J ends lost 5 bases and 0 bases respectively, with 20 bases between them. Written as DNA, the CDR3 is TGCGCCAGCAGAACACGGTCTTCCAAGCTTTCGAACACCGGGGAGCTGTTTTTT. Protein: CASRTRSSKLSNTGELFF.